The table lists the clone carrying this T cell receptor beta chain with many counts. Its antigen remains unknown. The starting material, 2 million PBMCs stored at -80 C, gave rise to the unsorted libraries. The sample comes from a study of neurological immune-mediated disorders. Overall study results and limits: Neither clinical nor MRI features were associated with the multiple sclerosis repertoire cluster.

MiXCR was run by TCRdb on the 5' RACE reads, yielding one entry per CDR3 protein. This table holds roughly 120,000 distinct CDR3 sequences, about 3.4% found once. Per the germline V gene, CDR1 is SGHDT and CDR2 is YYEEEE. The CDR3 contains 15 residues. V shed 1 base and J shed 5 bases, with 13 bases lying between them. This clonotype was sampled from a woman aged 25-40 years with multiple sclerosis. The V call is TRBV5-6, the J call TRBJ2-1; D may correspond to TRBD1 or TRBD2 (5 bases each). The sequencing sample was made of PBMCs. This CDR3 reads CASSLITGPNNEQFF. The CDR3, as DNA: TGTGCCAGCAGCTTGATAACGGGACCCAACAATGAGCAGTTCTTC.